This T cell receptor (beta chain) was obtained from a study of OX40 agonist ivuxolimab in advanced cancers. About the research overall: Patients enrolled in dose escalation were diagnosed with hepatocellular carcinoma, melanoma, renal cell or head and neck cancer. Participants averaged approximately 65 years of age (range 23 to 79) and were about 85% male. Findings of the study overall: Some nonresponders likewise displayed low normalized T-cell clonal expansion. Dose levels from 0.1 to 3.0 mg/kg saw CD4+ and CD8+ blood T cells expand clonally by week 6.

The CDR3 totals 13 residues. The V and J ends lost 4 bases and 7 bases respectively, with 13 bases between them. The germline gives CDR1 MNHEY, CDR2 SMNVEV (reference sequence). Concerning this clone: The antigen remains undetermined.

Only in-frame clones appear in the TCRdb table, and some are missing; sequencing was by immunoSEQ multiplex PCR. The sample lists roughly 60,000 clones, 75% to 95% occurring once. This specimen consisted of CD4+ or CD8+ T cells sorted from blood, obtained in a trial of the OX40 agonist ivuxolimab. The receptor comes from an adult with an advanced solid tumor such as melanoma, head and neck, liver or kidney cancer. The V call is TRBV27, the J call TRBJ1-2; D is unclear. The CDR3 sequence is CASSSNLVRGYTF. DNA of the CDR3: TGTGCCAGCAGTTCAAACCTAGTCCGTGGCTACACCTTC.